The 23 T cell receptor beta chains below all came from one sample that was sequenced in a study of blood T cell repertoires in COVID-19. TCRdb's table, derived via immunoSEQ multiplex PCR, lists solely in-frame clones and lacks some. The table lists 50,000 to 75,000 clones, around 80% of them singletons. Sequenced input: peripheral blood. These receptors were taken from a man in his sixties with COVID-19, enrolled during active disease.

This clone was found a few times. This chain links TRBV7-3 with TRBJ2-3, with TRBD2 identical over 10 bases. CDR1 and CDR2 from the germline V gene are SGHTA and FQGTGA. The CDR3 extends over 15 amino acids. V shed 5 bases, J shed 2 bases, and the junction held 4 bases outside the gene matches. CDR3 bases: TGTGCCAGCAGCAAACTAGCGGGAAACACAGATACGCAGTATTTT. This sequence encodes CASSKLAGNTDTQYF.

There are a few counts of this clone. This rearrangement joins TRBV10-1 to TRBJ1-2; D possibly corresponds to TRBD1 (6 bases). This CDR3 comprises 13 residues. V was pared by 6 bases and J by 4 bases, with 12 bases between. Per germline, CDR1 WNHNN and CDR2 SYGVQD (reference sequence). DNA of the CDR3: TGCGCCAGCAGCTCCGACAGGCTCTATGGCTACACCTTC. It specifies CASSSDRLYGYTF.

V gene TRBV2 combines with J gene TRBJ1-1, with 7 bases identical to TRBD1. V lost 4 bases, J lost 5 bases, and 7 bases stayed unmatched. The germline V gene encodes CDR1 SNHLY and CDR2 FYNNEI. This CDR3 has 14 residues. Written as DNA, the CDR3 is TGTGCCAGCAGTGTACAGGGGCAATGGACTGAAGCTTTCTTT. It codes for CASSVQGQWTEAFF.

The rearrangement joins TRBV2 to TRBJ2-6, with D perhaps TRBD2 (5 bases). V dropped 9 bases and J dropped 1 base, with 16 bases sitting between them. The CDR3 consists of 16 residues. In germline, CDR1 is SNHLY, CDR2 FYNNEI. This chain's CDR3 is CASTVGRGSGANVLTF. The DNA of the CDR3 is TGTGCCAGTACGGTGGGGAGAGGATCTGGGGCCAACGTCCTGACTTTC.

This chain joins TRBV19 and TRBJ1-2, with D possibly TRBD1 on 5 matching bases. V lost 3 bases and J lost 3, with 14 bases in between. The CDR3 loop spans 15 amino acids. Germline V gene lookup returns CDR1 LNHDA and CDR2 SQIVND (reference sequence). CDR3 residues: CASSIEGDRDYGYTF. In DNA form, the CDR3 reads TGTGCCAGTAGTATCGAAGGGGATCGTGACTATGGCTACACCTTC.

The V gene is TRBV11-2, the J gene TRBJ1-4, with D hard to call. CDR3 size: 16 residues. V shed 5 bases and J shed 0 bases, with 13 bases lying between them. CDR1 SGHAT and CDR2 FQNNGV come from the germline V gene. CDR3 in amino acids: CASSPYSGSTNEKLFF. CDR3 nucleotide sequence: TGTGCCAGCAGCCCCTACTCCGGTTCAACTAATGAAAAACTGTTTTTT.

This rearrangement joins TRBV5-1 to TRBJ2-5; perhaps TRBD1 as D (5 bases). The germline V gene encodes CDR1 SGHRS and CDR2 YFSETQ. The ends were cut back, 4 bases at V and 2 bases at J, with 21 bases in the middle. CDR3 length: 17 amino acids. The CDR3 loop reads CASSPPDMGLGQETQYF. The DNA for the CDR3 is TGCGCCAGCAGCCCACCCGACATGGGGCTAGGACAAGAGACCCAGTACTTC.

CDR3 sequence reads: CASSTGLAGVEDTQYF. Here the CDR3 DNA reads TGCGCCAGCAGCACGGGACTAGCGGGAGTGGAAGATACGCAGTATTTT. The rearrangement uses TRBV5-1 and TRBJ2-3; TRBD2 matches 14 bases. The length of the CDR3 is 16 residues. The V gene end was trimmed by 4 bases and the J gene end by 5 bases; junction bases not matched to a gene: 6. Germline CDR1 reads SGHRS; CDR2 reads YFSETQ.

This clone was found a few times. CDR3 DNA: TGCAGCGTTGTCGAGGGGGCGGGGGAAAAACTGTTTTTT. Its protein product is CSVVEGAGEKLFF. The genes are TRBV29-1 and TRBJ1-4; 7 bases are a match to TRBD1. Germline values: CDR1 SQVTM, CDR2 ANQGSEA. Trimming removed 4 bases from V and 8 bases from J; junction bases left unmatched: 7. This CDR3 spans 13 amino acids. The complete variable domain, with remaining parts taken from reference TRBV29-1 and TRBJ1-4, reads SAVISQKPSRDICQRGTSLTIQCQVDSQVTMMFWYRQQPGQSLTLIATANQGSEATYESGFVIDKFPISRPNLTFSTLTVSNMSPEDSSIYLCSVVEGAGEKLFFGSGTQLSVL.

This chain connects TRBV10-3 to TRBJ2-7; 8 bases line up with TRBD2. J was trimmed by 6 bases and V by 10 bases; bases with no gene match: 8. This CDR3 contains 12 residues. Germline V lookup: CDR1 ENHRY, CDR2 SYGVKD. The CDR3 DNA sequence: TGTGCCACCCTCGGGGGGGCCTTCGAGCAGTACTTC. Amino acids: CATLGGAFEQYF.

This chain uses TRBV5-6 with TRBJ2-5; no clear D gene. The CDR3 runs 13 residues. Between the trimmed V and J ends, which lost 0 bases and 7 bases, there was a span of 10 bases. Germline lookup yields CDR1 SGHDT and CDR2 YYEEEE. CDR3 coding DNA: TGTGCCAGCAGCTTGGGTGAACTGAGGACCCAGTACTTC. Its translation is CASSLGELRTQYF.

The chain has TRBV7-2 and TRBJ2-3; no reliable D call. Germline assignment: CDR1 SGHTA and CDR2 FQGNSA. V shed 5 bases and J shed 5 bases, with 11 bases lying between them. This CDR3 comprises 13 residues. The CDR3, as DNA: TGTGCCAGCAGCCCCGAGGTGGAAGATACGCAGTATTTT. Amino acid sequence: CASSPEVEDTQYF.

The V gene is TRBV5-1, the J gene TRBJ2-3; 10 bases map to TRBD2. The germline CDR1 and CDR2 sequences are SGHRS and YFSETQ. This CDR3 region has 20 residues. Unmatched junction bases numbered 14, after V lost 1 base and J lost 0 bases. The CDR3 DNA sequence: TGCGCCAGCAGCTTGCGGCCTCCCCTAGCGGGGGATTCTAGCACAGATACGCAGTATTTT. Translated: CASSLRPPLAGDSSTDTQYF.

The V and J genes are TRBV9 and TRBJ2-2; no reliable D call. The CDR3 sequence is 13 residues long. The V gene's germline CDR1 is SGDLS and CDR2 YYNGEE. V was clipped by 3 bases and J by 7 bases, with 10 bases between them. CDR3 residues: CASSESLHGELFF. In DNA form, the CDR3 reads TGTGCCAGCAGCGAGAGTTTGCACGGGGAGCTGTTTTTT.

The V and J genes are TRBV6-5 and TRBJ1-6; TRBD1 matches at 7 bases. The germline V gene has CDR1 MNHEY and CDR2 SVGAGI. There are 16 residues in the CDR3. The V gene end was trimmed by 2 bases and the J gene end by 6 bases; junction bases not matched to a gene: 7. Here the CDR3 DNA reads TGTGCCAGCAGTTACCTCGGAGGGGGCGGTAATTCACCCCTCCACTTT. This sequence encodes CASSYLGGGGNSPLHF.

Concerning this clone: Other DNA sequences in this specimen translate into the identical CDR3. The rearrangement links TRBV28 to TRBJ1-5; D not resolved. The ends were cut back, 2 bases at V and 3 bases at J, with 8 bases in the middle. The CDR3 totals 14 residues. The V gene's germline CDR1 is MDHEN and CDR2 SYDVKM. The CDR3 sequence: CASSLTDSNQPQHF. In nucleotides, the CDR3 is TGTGCCAGCAGTTTAACAGATTCCAATCAGCCCCAGCATTTT.

V gene TRBV2 combines with J gene TRBJ2-1, with 11 nucleotides matching TRBD2. CDR1 is SNHLY, CDR2 FYNNEI, per germline. Unmatched junction bases numbered 3, after V lost 7 bases and J lost 4 bases. The CDR3 has 14 amino acids. The CDR3 DNA follows: TGTGCCAGCACAATAGCGGGGGGGTACAATGAGCAGTTCTTC. It is translated as CASTIAGGYNEQFF. Combining the CDR3 with reference TRBV2 and TRBJ2-1 gives the whole variable domain EPEVTQTPSHQVTQMGQEVILRCVPISNHLYFYWYRQILGQKVEFLVSFYNNEISEKSEIFDDQFSVERPDGSNFTLKIRSTKLEDSAMYFCASTIAGGYNEQFFGPGTRLTVL.

This chain joins TRBV5-1 and TRBJ2-3; 10 bases map to TRBD1. Germline V CDR1 and CDR2: SGHRS, YFSETQ. The CDR3 spans 15 residues. The V and J ends lost 4 bases and 4 bases, in that order; junction bases with no gene match: 6. CDR3 protein: CASSPDRGRADTQYF. The CDR3 nucleotides are TGCGCCAGCAGCCCTGACAGGGGGCGGGCAGATACGCAGTATTTT.

This chain uses TRBV28 with TRBJ1-5, with a tentative D call TRBD1 (5 bases). Trimming took 1 base from V and 6 from J, leaving 10 bases between them. CDR3 length: 14 amino acids. Per the germline V gene, CDR1 is MDHEN and CDR2 is SYDVKM. CDR3 DNA sequence: TGTGCCAGCAGTTTATCCCCAACAGGTCAGCCCCAGCATTTT. It translates to CASSLSPTGQPQHF.

Only a few counts were recorded for this clone. The chain employs TRBV12-5 and TRBJ1-5; D remains ambiguous. The V gene's germline CDR1 is LGHNT and CDR2 FRNRAP. The CDR3 contains 14 residues. V was clipped by 5 bases and J by 0 bases, with 8 bases between them. The CDR3 reads CASGATYSNQPQHF. In nucleotides, the CDR3 is TGTGCTAGTGGTGCAACCTATAGCAATCAGCCCCAGCATTTT.

The CDR3 spells CASSPVLNEQFF. CDR3 DNA: TGTGCCAGCAGCCCCGTTTTAAATGAGCAGTTCTTC. This chain connects TRBV11-2 to TRBJ2-1; no clear D. Germline V lookup: CDR1 SGHAT, CDR2 FQNNGV. CDR3 length: 12 residues. The germline V and J ends were trimmed by 5 bases and 7 bases, with 9 bases remaining between them.

CDR3 loop: CASSFPGDTQYF. The CDR3 DNA sequence: TGTGCCAGCAGTTTCCCGGGGGATACGCAGTATTTT. The chain couples TRBV27 to TRBJ2-3; tentatively, D is TRBD2 (5 bases). The length of the CDR3 is 12 residues. CDR1 is MNHEY, CDR2 SMNVEV, per germline (reference sequence). The V gene lost 3 bases and the J gene lost 6 bases, with 7 bases spanning the gap.

For this clone: As the CDR3 is not closed by the conserved phenylalanine or tryptophan, this likely results from a read error. It is unclear where the CDR3 begins or ends on the DNA, so no DNA is shown, and the CDR3 is as TCRdb lists it. The genes are TRBV24-1 and TRBJ1-5; the tabulated D call, TRBD1, remains unverified against the DNA. The CDR3 has 9 amino acids, counting both end residues. Looked up from germline, CDR1 is KGHDR and CDR2 is SFDVKD. The CDR3 region is CATRTGLYL.